The TCR beta chain under discussion was sequenced for a study of T cell responses to AZD1222 COVID-19 vaccine. Study conclusions and caveats: Without day 14 samples, only post-peak T cell repertoires were studied. The donors showed a predominance of white British ancestry and of females, with possible underestimation of clonal diversity. Among those given AZD1222, only five or six were seropositive at baseline.

TCRdb's table, derived via immunoSEQ multiplex PCR, lists solely in-frame clones and lacks some. The table records some 150,000 clones, 75% to 95% of them present only once. Concerning this clone: What it binds is unknown.

V shed 5 bases, J shed 6 bases, and the junction held 9 bases outside the gene matches. Looked up from germline, CDR1 is SGHRS and CDR2 is YFSETQ. This CDR3 region has 14 residues. The specimen comprised peripheral blood, sampled on day 0 of MenACWY control vaccination. The TCR originated in an adult in good health. The V and J genes are TRBV5-1 and TRBJ1-2; 8 bases are shared with TRBD1. CDR3 in amino acids: CASRTTGGKDGYTF. CDR3 nucleotide sequence: TGCGCCAGCAGAACTACAGGGGGTAAAGATGGCTACACCTTC.